This T cell receptor (beta chain) was retrieved from a study of regulatory T cells in long-lasting Graves disease. Broader study findings: With persistent disease, TRBV28, TRBJ1-2 and TRBJ2-5 were the favored segments. TCR diversity was lower in persistent Graves' patients (versus newly diagnosed ones).

This clonotype showed up many times. Its antigen is as yet unknown. In building TCR beta libraries, iRepertoire HTBI primers were used together with Arm-PCR of CDR3 regions. In TCRdb, the multiplex PCR reads were re-called with MiXCR into one record per CDR3 protein. The table includes a few hundred thousand distinct CDR3 sequences, 18% detected once. The germline V gene has CDR1 LNHDA and CDR2 SQIVND (reference sequence). V lost 5 bases and J lost 5, with 16 bases in between. The CDR3 is 14 residues long. Stated time point: newly diagnosed GD, antithyroid drugs for less than 3 months. From PBMCs, RNA was extracted and then used to make the TCR library. These data are also associated with another study on T cells in Graves' hyperthyroidism and ophthalmopathy. This second report adds: Primed by the HTBI set, a first-round RT-PCR was run on the TCR CDR3.

The sequencing used peripheral blood mononuclear cells (PBMCs), collected at new diagnosis, from a patient treated with antithyroid drugs. This chain connects TRBV19 to TRBJ2-7; no firm D call. This receptor was taken from a woman under 40 with Graves disease. CDR3 bases: TGTGCCAGTAGTCCGATGCGTTCAAGTAACGAGCAGTACTTC. Translating gives CASSPMRSSNEQYF. Together with reference TRBV19 and TRBJ2-7, the CDR3 gives the full variable domain: DGGITQSPKYLFRKEGQNVTLSCEQNLNHDAMYWYRQDPGQGLRLIYYSQIVNDFQKGDIAEGYSVSREKKESFPLTVTSAQKNPTAFYLCASSPMRSSNEQYFGPGTRLTVT.